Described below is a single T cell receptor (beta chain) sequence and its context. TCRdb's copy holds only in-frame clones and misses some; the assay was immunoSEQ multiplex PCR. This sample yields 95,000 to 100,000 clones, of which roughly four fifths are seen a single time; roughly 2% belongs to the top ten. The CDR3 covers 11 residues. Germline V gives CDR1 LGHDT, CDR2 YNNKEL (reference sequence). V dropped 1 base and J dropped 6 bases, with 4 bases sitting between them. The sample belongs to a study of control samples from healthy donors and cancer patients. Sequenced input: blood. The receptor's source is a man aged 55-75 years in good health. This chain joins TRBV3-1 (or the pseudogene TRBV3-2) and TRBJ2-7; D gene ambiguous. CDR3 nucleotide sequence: TGTGCCAGCAGCCAAGCAAGCGAGCAGTACTTC. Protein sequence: CASSQASEQYF.